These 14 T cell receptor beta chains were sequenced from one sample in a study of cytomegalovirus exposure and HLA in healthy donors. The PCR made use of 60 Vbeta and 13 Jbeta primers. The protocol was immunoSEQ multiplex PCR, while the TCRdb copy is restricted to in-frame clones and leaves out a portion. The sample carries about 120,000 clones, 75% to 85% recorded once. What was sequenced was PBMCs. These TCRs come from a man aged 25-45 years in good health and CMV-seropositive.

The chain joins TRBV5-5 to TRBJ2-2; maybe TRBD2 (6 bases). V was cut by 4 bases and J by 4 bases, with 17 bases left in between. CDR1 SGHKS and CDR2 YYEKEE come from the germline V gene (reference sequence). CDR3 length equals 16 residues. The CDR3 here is CASSPRTQGGTGELFF. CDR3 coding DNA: TGTGCCAGCAGCCCCCGGACCCAGGGAGGCACCGGGGAGCTGTTTTTT. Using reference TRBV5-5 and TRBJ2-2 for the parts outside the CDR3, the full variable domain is DAGVTQSPTHLIKTRGQQVTLRCSPISGHKSVSWYQQVLGQGPQFIFQYYEKEERGRGNFPDRFSARQFPNYSSELNVNALLLGDSALYLCASSPRTQGGTGELFFGEGSRLTVL.

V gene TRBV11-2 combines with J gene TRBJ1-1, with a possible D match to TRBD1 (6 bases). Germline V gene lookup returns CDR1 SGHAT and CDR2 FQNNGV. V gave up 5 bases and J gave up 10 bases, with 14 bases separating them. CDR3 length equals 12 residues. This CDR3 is CASSVGGGRAFF. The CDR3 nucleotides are TGTGCCAGCAGCGTAGGGGGGGGAAGAGCTTTCTTT. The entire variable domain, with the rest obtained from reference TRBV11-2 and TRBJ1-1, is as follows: EAGVAQSPRYKIIEKRQSVAFWCNPISGHATLYWYQQILGQGPKLLIQFQNNGVVDDSQLPKDRFSAERLKGVDSTLKIQPAKLEDSAVYLCASSVGGGRAFFGQGTRLTVV.

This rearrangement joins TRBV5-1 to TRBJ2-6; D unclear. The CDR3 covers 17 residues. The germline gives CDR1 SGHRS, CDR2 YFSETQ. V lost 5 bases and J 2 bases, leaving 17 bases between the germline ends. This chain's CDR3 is CASSSMGRGTGANVLTF. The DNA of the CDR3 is TGCGCCAGCAGTTCCATGGGTCGCGGTACTGGGGCCAACGTCCTGACTTTC.

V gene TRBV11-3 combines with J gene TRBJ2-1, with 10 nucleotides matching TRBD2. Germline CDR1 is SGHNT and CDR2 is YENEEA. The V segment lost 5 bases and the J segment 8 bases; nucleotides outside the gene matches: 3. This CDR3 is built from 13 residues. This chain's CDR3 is CASSTLAGDEQFF. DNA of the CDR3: TGTGCCAGCAGCACTCTAGCGGGGGATGAGCAGTTCTTC.

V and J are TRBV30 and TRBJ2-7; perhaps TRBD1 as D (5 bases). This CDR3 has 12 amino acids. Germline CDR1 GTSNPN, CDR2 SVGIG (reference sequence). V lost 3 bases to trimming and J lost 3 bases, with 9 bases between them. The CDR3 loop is CAWSRQRYEQYF. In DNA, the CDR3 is TGTGCCTGGAGCAGACAGCGCTACGAGCAGTACTTC.

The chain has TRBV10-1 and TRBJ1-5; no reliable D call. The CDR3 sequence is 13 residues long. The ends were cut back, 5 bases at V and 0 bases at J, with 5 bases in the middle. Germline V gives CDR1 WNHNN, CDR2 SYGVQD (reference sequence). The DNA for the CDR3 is TGCGCCAGCAGTTTACATAGCAATCAGCCCCAGCATTTT. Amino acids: CASSLHSNQPQHF.

The CDR3 DNA follows: TGTGCCAGCAGTTTAGACAGGGGGATCTCCTACGAGCAGTACTTC. Protein product: CASSLDRGISYEQYF. V gene TRBV28 combines with J gene TRBJ2-7; 9 bases line up with TRBD1. This CDR3 comprises 15 residues. V was clipped by 2 bases and J by 0 bases; unmatched bases: 2. In germline, CDR1 is MDHEN, CDR2 SYDVKM.

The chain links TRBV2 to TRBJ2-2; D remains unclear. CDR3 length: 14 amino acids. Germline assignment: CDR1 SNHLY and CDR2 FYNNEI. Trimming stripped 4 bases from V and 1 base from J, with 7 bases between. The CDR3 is CASSAQQNTGELFF. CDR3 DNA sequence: TGTGCCAGCAGTGCACAGCAGAACACCGGGGAGCTGTTTTTT.

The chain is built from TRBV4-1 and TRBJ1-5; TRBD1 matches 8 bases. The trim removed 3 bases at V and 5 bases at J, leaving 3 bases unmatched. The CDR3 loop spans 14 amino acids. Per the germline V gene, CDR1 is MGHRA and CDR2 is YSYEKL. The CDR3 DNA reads TGCGCCAGCAGCCAGGACAGGGCCTATCAGCCCCAGCATTTT. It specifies CASSQDRAYQPQHF.

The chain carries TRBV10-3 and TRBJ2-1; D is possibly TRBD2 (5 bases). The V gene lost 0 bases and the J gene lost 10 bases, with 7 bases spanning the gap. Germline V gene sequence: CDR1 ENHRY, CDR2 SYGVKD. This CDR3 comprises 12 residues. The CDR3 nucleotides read TGTGCCATCAGTGAGTCATCGGGAGAGCAGTTCTTC. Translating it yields CAISESSGEQFF.

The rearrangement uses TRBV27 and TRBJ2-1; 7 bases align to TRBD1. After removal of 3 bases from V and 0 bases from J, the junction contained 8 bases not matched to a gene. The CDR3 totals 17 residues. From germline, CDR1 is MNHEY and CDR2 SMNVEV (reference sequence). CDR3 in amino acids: CASSLATGRPSYNEQFF. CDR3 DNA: TGTGCCAGCAGTTTGGCGACAGGGCGGCCCTCCTACAATGAGCAGTTCTTC.

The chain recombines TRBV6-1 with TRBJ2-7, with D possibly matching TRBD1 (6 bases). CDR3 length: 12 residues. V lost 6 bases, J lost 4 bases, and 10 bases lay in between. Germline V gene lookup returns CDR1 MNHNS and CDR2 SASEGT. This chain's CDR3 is CASRQGLYEQYF. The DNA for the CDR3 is TGTGCCAGCAGACAGGGCTTGTACGAGCAGTACTTC.

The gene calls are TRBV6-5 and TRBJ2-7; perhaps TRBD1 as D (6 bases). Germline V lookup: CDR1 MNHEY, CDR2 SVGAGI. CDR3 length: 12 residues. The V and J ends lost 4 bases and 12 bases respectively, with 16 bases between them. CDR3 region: CASSSGTPVLYF. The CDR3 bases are TGTGCCAGCAGTTCCGGGACACCAGTCCTGTACTTC.

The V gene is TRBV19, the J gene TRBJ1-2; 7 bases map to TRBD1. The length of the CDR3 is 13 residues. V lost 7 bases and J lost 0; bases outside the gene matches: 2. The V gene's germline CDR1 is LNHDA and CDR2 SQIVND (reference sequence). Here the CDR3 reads CASNRGANYGYTF. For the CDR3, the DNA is TGTGCCAGTAACAGGGGCGCTAACTATGGCTACACCTTC.